The 17 T cell receptor beta chains below all came from one sample that was sequenced in a study of identifying expanded T cells in peripheral blood. TCRdb's copy holds only in-frame clones and misses some; the assay was immunoSEQ multiplex PCR. The sample lists about 100,000 clones, 88% occurring once. What was sequenced was blood. All receptors come from a person aged 18 to 75 in good health.

The J gene is TRBJ2-3, the V gene TRBV18; D is perhaps TRBD2 (5 bases). Trimming removed 3 bases from V and 3 bases from J, with 13 bases in between. Germline V gives CDR1 KGHSH, CDR2 LQKENI. The CDR3 sequence is 15 residues long. CDR3 region: CASSPIVGGTDTQYF. CDR3 sequence (DNA): TGTGCCAGCTCACCCATAGTGGGCGGGACAGATACGCAGTATTTT.

This sequence joins TRBV9 and TRBJ2-7; 8 bases map to TRBD2. Germline assignment: CDR1 SGDLS and CDR2 YYNGEE. The CDR3 covers 14 residues. The V segment lost 0 bases and the J segment 7 bases; nucleotides outside the gene matches: 6. CDR3 region: CASSVDSGVAEQYF. Written as DNA, the CDR3 is TGTGCCAGCAGCGTAGATAGCGGGGTTGCGGAGCAGTACTTC.

This clone was counted only a few times. CDR3 nucleotides: TGTGCCAGCAGTGACTCGAATCAGGGGACCTACACCTTC. Its translation: CASSDSNQGTYTF. This chain connects TRBV6-4 to TRBJ1-2; maybe TRBD1 (6 bases). Trimming removed 0 bases from V and 10 bases from J, with 12 bases in between. Germline V gene data show CDR1 as MRHNA and CDR2 as SNTAGT. The CDR3 covers 13 residues.

The V gene is TRBV19, the J gene TRBJ1-6, with D tentatively TRBD1 (6 bases). V was clipped by 6 bases and J by 8 bases, with 14 bases between them. This CDR3 contains 14 residues. The germline CDR1 and CDR2 sequences are LNHDA and SQIVND (reference sequence). The CDR3 nucleotides read TGTGCCAGTAGCGGGGACAATAGTCATTCACCCCTCCACTTT. It codes for CASSGDNSHSPLHF.

V gene TRBV6-6 combines with J gene TRBJ1-4; TRBD1 aligns across 8 bases. V lost 4 bases, J lost 8 bases, and 6 bases stayed unmatched. CDR1 is MNHNY and CDR2 is SVGAGI in the germline V gene (reference sequence). The CDR3 loop spans 14 amino acids. Here the CDR3 reads CASSLQGAGEKLFF. The DNA for the CDR3 is TGTGCCAGCAGTTTGCAGGGGGCAGGGGAAAAACTGTTTTTT.

V gene TRBV6-4 combines with J gene TRBJ2-1, with D tentatively TRBD1 (6 bases). CDR1 MRHNA and CDR2 SNTAGT come from the germline V gene. Trimming shortened V by 2 bases and J by 4 bases, and 12 bases separated the two germline ends. This CDR3 is built from 15 residues. The chain's CDR3 is CASSDEQGLYNEQFF. In nucleotides, the CDR3 is TGTGCCAGCAGTGACGAGCAGGGGCTATACAATGAGCAGTTCTTC.

The gene calls are TRBV6-1 and TRBJ1-1, with D uncertain. The CDR3 is 13 residues long. CDR1 MNHNS and CDR2 SASEGT come from the germline V gene. The germline V and J ends were trimmed by 8 bases and 4 bases, with 14 bases remaining between them. The CDR3 sequence: CASRETSGTEAFF. The CDR3 nucleotides read TGTGCCAGCCGGGAGACATCGGGCACTGAAGCTTTCTTT.

This clone was observed a handful of times. This chain joins TRBV6-5 and TRBJ1-2; D uncertain. V was shortened by 5 bases and J by 2 bases, with 6 bases between the two germline ends. In germline, CDR1 is MNHEY, CDR2 SVGAGI. The CDR3 is 12 amino acids. The chain's CDR3 is CASSTGNYGYTF. CDR3 DNA sequence: TGTGCCAGCAGTACGGGGAACTATGGCTACACCTTC.

CDR3 region: CASRAWGANEKLFF. As DNA, the CDR3 is TGTGCCAGCCGAGCATGGGGGGCTAATGAAAAACTGTTTTTT. V is TRBV6-5 and J is TRBJ1-4; D perhaps matches TRBD1 (5 bases). The CDR3 has 14 amino acids. Germline lookup yields CDR1 MNHEY and CDR2 SVGAGI. The germline V and J ends were trimmed by 8 bases and 3 bases, with 13 bases remaining between them.

The gene calls are TRBV9 and TRBJ2-2, with D perhaps TRBD1 or TRBD2 (5 bases each). The V and J ends lost 0 bases and 1 base respectively, with 13 bases between them. CDR3 length: 17 amino acids. Germline values: CDR1 SGDLS, CDR2 YYNGEE. This CDR3 reads CASSVGQGGGNTGELFF. The CDR3 coding sequence is TGTGCCAGCAGCGTAGGTCAGGGCGGAGGGAACACCGGGGAGCTGTTTTTT.

V gene TRBV19 combines with J gene TRBJ2-3; the D call may be TRBD1 or TRBD2 (6 bases each). The CDR3 spans 18 residues. V dropped 6 bases and J dropped 0 bases, with 22 bases sitting between them. CDR1 is LNHDA and CDR2 is SQIVND in the germline V gene (reference sequence). The CDR3 DNA follows: TGTGCCAGTAGCTTGGGGGGCGGCACGGAGCCTAGCACAGATACGCAGTATTTT. It encodes CASSLGGGTEPSTDTQYF.

V and J are TRBV7-9 and TRBJ1-2; D is perhaps TRBD1 (5 bases). Germline CDR1 SEHNR, CDR2 FQNEAQ (reference sequence). The germline V and J ends were trimmed by 5 bases and 0 bases, with 13 bases remaining between them. This CDR3 contains 15 residues. This CDR3 reads CASSPGGKSNYGYTF. As DNA, the CDR3 is TGTGCCAGCAGCCCTGGGGGGAAGTCTAACTATGGCTACACCTTC.

J is TRBJ2-1 and V is TRBV5-1; 9 bases are shared with TRBD2. The germline CDR1 and CDR2 sequences are SGHRS and YFSETQ. This CDR3 has 18 amino acids. With V trimmed by 2 bases and J by 0 bases, 9 bases remained unmatched. The CDR3 region has the DNA TGCGCCAGCAGCTTCCGAGCGGGAGGTATAAGCTCCTACAATGAGCAGTTCTTC. Its protein product is CASSFRAGGISSYNEQFF.

This chain connects TRBV27 to TRBJ2-7; D ambiguous. This CDR3 comprises 12 residues. Trimming removed 5 bases at V and 7 bases at J, with 12 bases between. In germline, CDR1 is MNHEY, CDR2 SMNVEV (reference sequence). The CDR3 sequence: CASSPNLVEQYF. The CDR3 DNA follows: TGTGCCAGCAGTCCCAACTTGGTTGAGCAGTACTTC.

CDR3 amino acids: CASSVGPDYNEQYF. In DNA, the CDR3 is TGTGCCAGCAGCGTAGGCCCAGATTACAACGAGCAGTACTTC. The rearrangement links TRBV9 to TRBJ2-7; D is unresolved. Germline CDR1 SGDLS, CDR2 YYNGEE. V lost 0 bases and J lost 5, with 12 bases in between. The CDR3 length is 14 residues.

The CDR3: CASSDNRAWTEAFF. The CDR3 DNA reads TGTGCCAGCAGTGATAACAGGGCTTGGACTGAAGCTTTCTTT. This chain uses TRBV6-1 with TRBJ1-1; possible D gene TRBD1, 6 bases. With 3 bases removed from V and 5 bases from J, the gap between germline ends came to 13 bases. Germline V gives CDR1 MNHNS, CDR2 SASEGT. The CDR3 covers 14 residues.

The chain couples TRBV5-1 to TRBJ2-1; 8 bases map to TRBD2. CDR3 length equals 13 residues. V dropped 4 bases and J dropped 7; count of bases not matched to a gene: 4. Germline values: CDR1 SGHRS, CDR2 YFSETQ. CDR3 protein: CASSRTSMNEQFF. DNA for the CDR3: TGCGCCAGCAGCCGGACTAGCATGAATGAGCAGTTCTTC.